The clone carrying this TCR beta chain was detected only once. Its specificity is unknown. CD45RO-negative, CCR7-positively selected cells formed the naive CD8 fraction, excluding terminally differentiated effector memory CD45RA+ cells. The sample comes from a study of shared clonotypes between healthy human individuals. General study findings and limits: Sampling involved blood alone; tissue repertoires likely differ. Clonotypes that were shared across four donors made up around 5.5% of naive CD4 clonotypes. Rarefaction curves obtained for sorted subsets showed sequencing incomplete despite large depth.

Across several immunoSEQ plates, the genomic DNA of each subset was split evenly. Assay used: immunoSEQ multiplex PCR; TCRdb lists only in-frame clones, some missing. The sample yields about 610,000 clones, around 96% seen once. The CDR3 is 13 residues long. Looked up from germline, CDR1 is SNHLY and CDR2 is FYNNEI. Trimming pared 5 bases from V and 5 bases from J, leaving 13 bases between. The genes are TRBV2 and TRBJ2-7; possibly TRBD1 for D (6 bases). The TCR comes from a woman in her thirties in good health. Sequenced: naive CD8+ T cells sorted from blood. The CDR3 sequence is CASSPTGPNEQYF. The CDR3 DNA reads TGTGCCAGCAGTCCGACAGGTCCTAACGAGCAGTACTTC.